This T cell receptor beta chain was identified during a study of T-cell memory formation after mild COVID-19. Study overall: TCR clusters were mostly confined to one donor each.

The study, taken as a whole, reports: Contracting CD4+ clones were located mainly in CM and EM, and CD8+ clones in EMRA.

5'RACE, which relied on constant-segment primers, yielded TCR alpha and TCR beta cDNA libraries carrying sample barcodes and UMIs. Using its own MiXCR run on the 5' RACE reads, TCRdb lists one record per CDR3 protein. In the table there are 200,000 to 250,000 distinct CDR3 sequences, over 9.5% of which are singletons. A word on this clonotype: Antigen unknown.

The TCR sequence derives from a man between 18 and 29 years old who had mild COVID-19 (a few samples of this study predate the infection). Cell type and time point are not known. The sample taken for sequencing was PBMCs or a T cell subset sorted from them (not recorded which).

The CDR3 loop is CASSLGRYSGTEAFF. For the CDR3, the DNA is TGTGCCAGCAGCTTGGGCCGATATTCGGGCACTGAAGCTTTCTTT. V gene TRBV5-6 combines with J gene TRBJ1-1; D is undetermined. The V end lost 0 bases, the J end lost 4 bases, and 13 bases lay between the germline ends. CDR1 SGHDT and CDR2 YYEEEE come from the germline V gene. The CDR3 is 15 residues long. Complete variable domain (other parts from reference TRBV5-6 and TRBJ1-1): DAGVTQSPTHLIKTRGQQVTLRCSPKSGHDTVSWYQQALGQGPQFIFQYYEEEERQRGNFPDRFSGHQFPNYSSELNVNALLLGDSALYLCASSLGRYSGTEAFFGQGTRLTVV.